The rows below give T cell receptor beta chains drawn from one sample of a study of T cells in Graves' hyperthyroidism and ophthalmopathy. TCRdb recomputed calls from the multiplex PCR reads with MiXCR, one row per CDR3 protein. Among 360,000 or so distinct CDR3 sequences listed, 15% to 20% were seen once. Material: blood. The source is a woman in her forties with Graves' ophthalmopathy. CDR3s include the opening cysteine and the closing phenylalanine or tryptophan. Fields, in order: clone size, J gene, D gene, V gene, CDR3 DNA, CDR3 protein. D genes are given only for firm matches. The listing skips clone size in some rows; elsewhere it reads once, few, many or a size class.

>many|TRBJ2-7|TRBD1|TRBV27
TGTGCCAGCCGCAAGCAAACCGGGACAGGTGGATTGTACTTC
CASRKQTGTGGLYF
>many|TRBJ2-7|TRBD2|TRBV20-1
TGCAGTGCTACCCTTCCACTAGCGGGAGCTTACGAGCAGTACTTC
CSATLPLAGAYEQYF
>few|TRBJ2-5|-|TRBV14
TGTGCCAGCAGCCAGCCGGGACTGTCAAAAGAGACCCAGTACTTC
CASSQPGLSKETQYF
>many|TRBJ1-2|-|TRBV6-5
TGTGCCAGCCAGGACGGACTCTATGGCTACACCTTC
CASQDGLYGYTF
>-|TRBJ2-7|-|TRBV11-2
TGTGCCAGCAGCTTAAAAAGGGACACACAAAACGAGCAGTACTTC
CASSLKRDTQNEQYF
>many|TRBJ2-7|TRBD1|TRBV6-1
TGTGCCAGCAGTGCCTACAGACAGGGTGGCCACGAGCAGTACTTC
CASSAYRQGGHEQYF
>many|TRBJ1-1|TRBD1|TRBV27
TGTGCCAGCAGTAGAACAGGGGGCTACACTGAGGCTTTCTTT
CASSRTGGYTEAFF
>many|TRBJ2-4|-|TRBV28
TGTGCCAGCAGTTTCACCGGCGTTTCCGGAAACATTCAGTACTTC
CASSFTGVSGNIQYF
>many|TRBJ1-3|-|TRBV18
TGTGCCAGCTCACCTAAGGATTTAGGAAACACCATATATTTT
CASSPKDLGNTIYF
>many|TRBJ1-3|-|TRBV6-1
TGTGCCAGCAGTGAAGTTGGAAACACCATATATTTT
CASSEVGNTIYF
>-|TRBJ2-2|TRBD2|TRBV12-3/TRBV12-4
TGTGCCAGCACTTTTCTTAGCGGGAGGATCCTAAACACCGGGGAGCTGTTTTTT
CASTFLSGRILNTGELFF
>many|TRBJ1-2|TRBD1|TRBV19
TGTGCCAGTACCCCATGGGGGGGACAGCTCTATGGCTACACCTTC
CASTPWGGQLYGYTF
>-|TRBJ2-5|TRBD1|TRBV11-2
TGTGCCAGCAGCCCAAAGGTGTTGGACAGGGTGGGGGAGACCCAGTACTTC
CASSPKVLDRVGETQYF
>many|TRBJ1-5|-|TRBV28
TGTGCCAGCAGTTTTGTCAATGCGGGAAATCAGCCCCAGCATTTT
CASSFVNAGNQPQHF
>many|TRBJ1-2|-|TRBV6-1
TGTGCCAGCAGTGAACCGCACGGCTATGGCTACACCTTC
CASSEPHGYGYTF
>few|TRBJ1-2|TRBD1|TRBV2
TGTGCCAGCAGTATACAGGGGAGCAACTATGGCTACACCTTC
CASSIQGSNYGYTF
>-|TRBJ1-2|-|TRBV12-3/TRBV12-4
TGTGCCAGCAGTCCAATAAGGCTGAACTATGGCTACAGCTTC
CASSPIRLNYGYSF
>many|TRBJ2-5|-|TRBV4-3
TGCGCCAGCAGCCAAGAAAGGGGGGAGACCCAGTACTTC
CASSQERGETQYF
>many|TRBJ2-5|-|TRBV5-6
TGTGCCAGCGGCTCCCAGGGGACTTTGGAGACCCAGTACTTC
CASGSQGTLETQYF
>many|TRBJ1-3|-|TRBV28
TGTGCCAGCAGTTTATTTTATAGCACAGCCGGAAACACCATATATTTT
CASSLFYSTAGNTIYF
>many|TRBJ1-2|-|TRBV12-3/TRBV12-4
TGTGCCAGCAGTCCACTGGGGGAGAGCGGCTACACCTTC
CASSPLGESGYTF
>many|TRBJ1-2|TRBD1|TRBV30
TGTGCCTGGAATAGGGACAGAAACTATGGCTACACCTTC
CAWNRDRNYGYTF
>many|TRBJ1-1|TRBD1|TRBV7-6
TGTGCCAGCAGCTTAGACAGGGGATTGGGGTGGAGTGAAGCTTTCTTT
CASSLDRGLGWSEAFF
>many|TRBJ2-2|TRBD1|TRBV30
TGTGCCTGGGGGGGACAGGGGGCGTCCGGGGAGCTGTTTTTT
CAWGGQGASGELFF
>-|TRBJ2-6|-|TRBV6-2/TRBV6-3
TGTGCCAGCAGGTCCGGGACAATGACCTCTGGGGCCAACGTCCTGACTTTC
CASRSGTMTSGANVLTF
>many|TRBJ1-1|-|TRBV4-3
TGCGCCAGCAGCCAAGACGCAGGTGGCACTGAAGCTTTCTTT
CASSQDAGGTEAFF
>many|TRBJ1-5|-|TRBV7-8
TGTGCCAGCAGCTCTCTTCGAAGCAAACCCAATCAGCCCCAGCATTTT
CASSSLRSKPNQPQHF
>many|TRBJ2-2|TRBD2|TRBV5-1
TGCGCCAGCAGCTCCTCCGGGACTAGAAACACCGGGGAGCTGTTTTTT
CASSSSGTRNTGELFF
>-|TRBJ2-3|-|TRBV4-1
TGCGCCAGCAGCGTTATCATGCCGCCGATCACAGATACGCAGTATTTT
CASSVIMPPITDTQYF
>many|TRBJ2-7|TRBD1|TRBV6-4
TGTGCCAGCAGTCCAGGGGGTTTAGGCGGACACCACTACGAGCAGTACTTC
CASSPGGLGGHHYEQYF
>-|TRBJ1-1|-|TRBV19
TGTGCCAGTAGCCCGGGGAGGAAGGGTAGCCCTGAAGCTTTCTTT
CASSPGRKGSPEAFF
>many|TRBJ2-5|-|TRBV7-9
TGTGCCAGCAGCCTTATAGGGTTCTCCCGCCCAGAGACCCAGTACTTC
CASSLIGFSRPETQYF
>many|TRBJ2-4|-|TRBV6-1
TGTGCCAGCAGTCCCCTAGAGGGGGTAAACATTCAGTACTTC
CASSPLEGVNIQYF
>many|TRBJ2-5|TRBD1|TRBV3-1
TGTGCCAGCAACCGGGACAGGGGGAATTCAGAGACCCAGTACTTC
CASNRDRGNSETQYF
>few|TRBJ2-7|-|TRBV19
TGTGCCAGTAGTGCTGGGTTGATCTCCTACGAGCAGTACTTC
CASSAGLISYEQYF
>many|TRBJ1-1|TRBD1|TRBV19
TGTGCCAGTATCGCCTGGGGACAGGGGGTGATCATTACCCGTGAAGCTTTCTTT
CASIAWGQGVIITREAFF
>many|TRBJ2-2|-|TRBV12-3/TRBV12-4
TGTGCCAGCACCGACTCAAACACCGGGGAGCTGTTTTTT
CASTDSNTGELFF
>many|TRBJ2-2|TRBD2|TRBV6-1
TGTGCCAGCAGCAGCACTAGCGGGAGGACCGGGGAGCTGTTTTTT
CASSSTSGRTGELFF
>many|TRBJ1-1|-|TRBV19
TGTGCCAGTAGTGAGTCACCCGGGGTAGGAGCTTTCTTT
CASSESPGVGAFF
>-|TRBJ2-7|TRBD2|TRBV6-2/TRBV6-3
TGTGCCAGCAGTTTAACTAGCGGGGCCTACGAGCAGTACTTC
CASSLTSGAYEQYF
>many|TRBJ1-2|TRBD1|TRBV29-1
TGCAGCGAACAGGGGCTGAGCTATGGCTACACCTTC
CSEQGLSYGYTF
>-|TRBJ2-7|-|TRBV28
TGTGCCAGCAAGAGCTACAGTCCTTTGGAGGAGCAGTACTTC
CASKSYSPLEEQYF
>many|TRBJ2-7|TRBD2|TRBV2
TGTGCCAGCAGCCGTGGACTAGCTGATGAGCAGTACTTC
CASSRGLADEQYF
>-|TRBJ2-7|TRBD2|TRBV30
TGTGCCTCGACTAGCGGGAGATACGAGCAGTACTTC
CASTSGRYEQYF
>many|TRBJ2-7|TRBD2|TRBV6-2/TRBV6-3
TGTGCCAGCAGTGACCGACTAGCGGGAGTCGACGAGCAGTACTTC
CASSDRLAGVDEQYF
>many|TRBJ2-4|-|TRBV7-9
TGTGCCAGCAGCTTTGCGGGACGGGCCAAAAACATTCAGTACTTC
CASSFAGRAKNIQYF
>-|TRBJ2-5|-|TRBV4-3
TGCGCCAGCAGCCAAGATGTTACGGACAGCTATTTCCAAGAGACCCAGTACTTC
CASSQDVTDSYFQETQYF
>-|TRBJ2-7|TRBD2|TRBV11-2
TGTGCCAGCAGCTTAGAGGCTAGCGGGAGGGCGAACGAGCAGTACTTC
CASSLEASGRANEQYF
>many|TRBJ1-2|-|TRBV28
TGTGCCAGCAGTTTTAGTTACAGCTACTATGGCTACACCTTC
CASSFSYSYYGYTF
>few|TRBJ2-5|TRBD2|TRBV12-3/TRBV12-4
TGTGCCAGCGCGGGAGTTCGGCAAGAGACCCAGTACTTC
CASAGVRQETQYF
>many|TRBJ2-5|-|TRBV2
TGTGCCAGCAGAGCATCAGGTTACTGGGAGACCCAGTACTTC
CASRASGYWETQYF
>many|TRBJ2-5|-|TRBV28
TGTGCCAGCAGACCACAGGGTCAAGAGACCCAGTACTTC
CASRPQGQETQYF
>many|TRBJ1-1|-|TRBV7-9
TGTGCCAGCAGCCCGGCGGGGGGGGAGGCTAGCGGAGCTTTCTTT
CASSPAGGEASGAFF
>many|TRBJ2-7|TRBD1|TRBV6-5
TGTGCCAGCAGTTACGGACCACCGGGACAGGGGGGCGAGCAGTACTTC
CASSYGPPGQGGEQYF
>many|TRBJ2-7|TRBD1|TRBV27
TGTGCCAGCAGCCAGAGTCCCGGGACAGGAGTCTCCTACGAGCAGTACTTC
CASSQSPGTGVSYEQYF
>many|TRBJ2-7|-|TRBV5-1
TGCGCCAGCAGCTCAGACATTAGGAACGAGCAGTACTTC
CASSSDIRNEQYF
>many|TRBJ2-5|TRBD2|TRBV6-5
TGTGCCAGCGGGGTGGCTAGCGGGCAGCAAGAGACCCAGTACTTC
CASGVASGQQETQYF
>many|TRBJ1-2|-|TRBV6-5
TGTGCCAGCAGTTACTCCGGCCAGAACTATGGCTACACCTTC
CASSYSGQNYGYTF
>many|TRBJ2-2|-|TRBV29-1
TGCAGCGCCCTCCACACCGGGGAGCTGTTTTTT
CSALHTGELFF
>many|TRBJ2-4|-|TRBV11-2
TGTGCCAGCAGCTTAGGAGTTGGGCAGGGGCTAGCCAAAAACATTCAGTACTTC
CASSLGVGQGLAKNIQYF